This T cell receptor beta chain was captured in a study of blood T cell repertoires in COVID-19. Study context: Sample material is recorded as cDNA or gDNA derived from T cells, B-cell-depleted T cells, or PBMCs.

In the authors' workflow: Reference gene primers were amplified, and this amplification served to estimate nucleated cell counts. Generated by immunoSEQ multiplex PCR, the TCRdb table keeps only in-frame clones and is missing some. For V, J and clone size, that table is used; D and trimming come from the DNA. The sample has roughly 350,000 clones, around nine tenths seen once. CDR3 length equals 17 residues. V lost 4 bases and J lost 4, with 23 bases in between. From germline, CDR1 is SGHRS and CDR2 YFSETQ. Sequencing input: peripheral blood. This sequence joins TRBV5-1 and TRBJ2-5, with D perhaps matching TRBD2 (7 bases). The clonotype comes from a woman under 30 who had recovered from COVID-19. CDR3 amino acids: CASSEGGTSSLGETQYF. Written as DNA, the CDR3 is TGCGCCAGCAGCGAGGGGGGGACGTCCTCCCTGGGAGAGACCCAGTACTTC.